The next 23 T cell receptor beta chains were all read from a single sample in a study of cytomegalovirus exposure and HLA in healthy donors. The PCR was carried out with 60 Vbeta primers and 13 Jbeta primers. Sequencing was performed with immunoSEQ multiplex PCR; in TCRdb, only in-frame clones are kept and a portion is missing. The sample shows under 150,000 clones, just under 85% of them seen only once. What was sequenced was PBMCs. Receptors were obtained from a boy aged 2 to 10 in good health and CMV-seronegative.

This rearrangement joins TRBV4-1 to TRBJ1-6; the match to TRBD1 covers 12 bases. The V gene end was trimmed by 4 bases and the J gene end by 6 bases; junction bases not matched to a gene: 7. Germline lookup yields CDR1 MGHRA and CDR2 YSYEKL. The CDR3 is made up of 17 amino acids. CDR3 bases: TGCGCCAGCAGCCCGGGACAGGGGGCGATAGGTAATTCACCCCTCCACTTT. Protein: CASSPGQGAIGNSPLHF.

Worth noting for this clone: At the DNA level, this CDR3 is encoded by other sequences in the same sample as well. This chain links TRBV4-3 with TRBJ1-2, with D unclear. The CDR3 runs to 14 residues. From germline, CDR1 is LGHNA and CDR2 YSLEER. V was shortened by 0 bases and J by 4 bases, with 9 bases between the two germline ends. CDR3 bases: TGCGCCAGCAGCCAAGATCGGGTCGGCTATGGCTACACCTTC. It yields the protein CASSQDRVGYGYTF.

CDR3: CASSVGGALNQPQHF. The CDR3 DNA is TGTGCCAGCAGTGTGGGTGGGGCGCTGAATCAGCCCCAGCATTTT. The chain employs TRBV2 and TRBJ1-5, with a weak D call TRBD1 (5 bases). The V end lost 4 bases, the J end lost 4 bases, and 14 bases lay between the germline ends. Per the germline V gene, CDR1 is SNHLY and CDR2 is FYNNEI. The CDR3 consists of 15 residues.

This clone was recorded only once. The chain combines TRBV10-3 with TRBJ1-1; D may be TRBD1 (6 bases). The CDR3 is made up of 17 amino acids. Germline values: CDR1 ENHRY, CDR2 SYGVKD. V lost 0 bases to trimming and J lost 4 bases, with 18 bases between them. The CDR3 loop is CAISESIRGRRGTEAFF. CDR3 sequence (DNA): TGTGCCATCAGTGAGTCGATCAGGGGCCGAAGGGGCACTGAAGCTTTCTTT.

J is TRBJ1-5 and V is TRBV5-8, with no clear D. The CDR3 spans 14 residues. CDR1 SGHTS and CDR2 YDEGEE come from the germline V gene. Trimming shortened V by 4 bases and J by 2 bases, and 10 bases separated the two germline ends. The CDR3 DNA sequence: TGTGCCAGCAGCCTAGGAGGCGGCAATCAGCCCCAGCATTTT. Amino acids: CASSLGGGNQPQHF.

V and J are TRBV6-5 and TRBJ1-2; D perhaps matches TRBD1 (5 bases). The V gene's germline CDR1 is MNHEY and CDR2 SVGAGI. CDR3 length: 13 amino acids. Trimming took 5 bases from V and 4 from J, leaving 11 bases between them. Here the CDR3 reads CASSAQDPYGYTF. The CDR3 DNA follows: TGTGCCAGCAGTGCACAGGACCCCTATGGCTACACCTTC.

As DNA, the CDR3 is TGTGCCAGCAGCCAAGATTGGGGGCAGGGTGTGAACACTGAAGCTTTCTTT. Protein sequence: CASSQDWGQGVNTEAFF. V gene TRBV4-2 combines with J gene TRBJ1-1, with a weak D call TRBD1 (6 bases). CDR1 is LGHNA, CDR2 YNFKEQ, per germline. V was trimmed by 0 bases and J by 0 bases, leaving 14 bases between them. This CDR3 spans 17 amino acids.

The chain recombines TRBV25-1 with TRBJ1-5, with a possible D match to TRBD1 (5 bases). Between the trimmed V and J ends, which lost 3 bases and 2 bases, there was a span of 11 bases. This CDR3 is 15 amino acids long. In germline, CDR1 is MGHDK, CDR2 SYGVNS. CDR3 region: CASSDGGLGNQPQHF. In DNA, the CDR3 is TGTGCCAGCAGTGATGGGGGGTTGGGCAATCAGCCCCAGCATTTT.

The CDR3 reads CASSGTSGGYNEQFF. The CDR3 DNA is TGTGCCAGCAGCGGGACTAGCGGGGGCTACAATGAGCAGTTCTTC. V and J are TRBV9 and TRBJ2-1; 13 bases agree with TRBD2. The junction had 0 bases not matched to a gene; V was cut back by 3 bases and J by 3 bases. CDR3 length equals 15 residues. Germline V CDR1 and CDR2: SGDLS, YYNGEE.

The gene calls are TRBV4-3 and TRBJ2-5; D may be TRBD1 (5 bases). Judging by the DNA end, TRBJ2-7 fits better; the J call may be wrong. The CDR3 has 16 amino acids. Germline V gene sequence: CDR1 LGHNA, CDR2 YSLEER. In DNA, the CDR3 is TGCGCCAGCAGCCAAGGGGTGGGGCTAAGGTCCTACGAGCAGTACTTC. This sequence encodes CASSQGVGLRSYEQYF.

The CDR3 coding sequence is TGTGCCAGCAGCCCTACCGCGGAGACCCAGTACTTC. Protein product: CASSPTAETQYF. The V and J genes are TRBV27 and TRBJ2-5; no firm D call. V was pared by 6 bases and J by 5 bases, with 10 bases between. Germline V gives CDR1 MNHEY, CDR2 SMNVEV (reference sequence). The CDR3 sequence is 12 residues long.

This CDR3 is CASSLSWGGPKNTEAFF. The DNA of the CDR3 is TGTGCCAGCAGTTTATCGTGGGGGGGACCGAAGAACACTGAAGCTTTCTTT. The rearrangement uses TRBV27 and TRBJ1-1, with D perhaps TRBD1 (5 bases). The V gene's germline CDR1 is MNHEY and CDR2 SMNVEV (reference sequence). CDR3 length: 17 amino acids. Trimming left V 0 bases short and J 1 base short, with 15 bases between.

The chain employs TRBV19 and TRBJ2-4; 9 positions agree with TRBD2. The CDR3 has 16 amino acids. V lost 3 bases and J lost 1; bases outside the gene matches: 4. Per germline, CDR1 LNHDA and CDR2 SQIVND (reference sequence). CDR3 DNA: TGTGCCAGTAGTATCTCGCTAGCGGGGGCCAAAAACATTCAGTACTTC. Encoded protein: CASSISLAGAKNIQYF.

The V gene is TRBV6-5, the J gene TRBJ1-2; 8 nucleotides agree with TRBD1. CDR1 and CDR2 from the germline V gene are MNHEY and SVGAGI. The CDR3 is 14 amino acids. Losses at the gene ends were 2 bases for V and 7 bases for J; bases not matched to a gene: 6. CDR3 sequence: CASSYADRGTGYTF. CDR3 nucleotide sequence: TGTGCCAGCAGTTACGCAGACAGGGGTACTGGCTACACCTTC.

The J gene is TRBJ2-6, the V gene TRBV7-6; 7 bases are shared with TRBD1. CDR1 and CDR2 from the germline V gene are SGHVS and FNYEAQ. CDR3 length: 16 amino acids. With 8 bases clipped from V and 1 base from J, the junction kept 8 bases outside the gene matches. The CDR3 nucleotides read TGTGCCAGCGGTTACAGGGGTGGATCTGGGGCCAACGTCCTGACTTTC. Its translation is CASGYRGGSGANVLTF.

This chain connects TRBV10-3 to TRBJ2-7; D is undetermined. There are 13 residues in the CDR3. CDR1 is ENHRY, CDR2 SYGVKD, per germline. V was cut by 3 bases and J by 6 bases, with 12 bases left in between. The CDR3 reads CAISEGQVGEQYV. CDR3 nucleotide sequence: TGTGCCATCAGTGAAGGTCAGGTGGGCGAGCAGTACGTC.

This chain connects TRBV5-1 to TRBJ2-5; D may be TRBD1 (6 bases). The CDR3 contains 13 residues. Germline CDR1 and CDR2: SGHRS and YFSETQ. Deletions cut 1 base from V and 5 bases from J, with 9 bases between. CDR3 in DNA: TGCGCCAGCAGCTTGACAGGGATGGAGACCCAGTACTTC. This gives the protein CASSLTGMETQYF.

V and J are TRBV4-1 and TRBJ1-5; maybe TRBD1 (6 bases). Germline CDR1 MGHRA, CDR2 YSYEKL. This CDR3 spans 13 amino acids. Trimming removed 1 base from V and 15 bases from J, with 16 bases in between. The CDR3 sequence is CASSQGGRQDRHF. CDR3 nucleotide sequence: TGCGCCAGCAGCCAAGGTGGAAGACAGGATCGGCATTTT.

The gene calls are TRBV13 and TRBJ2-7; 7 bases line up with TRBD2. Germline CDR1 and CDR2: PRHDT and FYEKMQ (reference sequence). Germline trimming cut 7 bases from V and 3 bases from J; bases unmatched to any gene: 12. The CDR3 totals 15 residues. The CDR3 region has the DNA TGTGCCAGCAACTCTCGAAGGGAGGGCCTCTACGAGCAGTACGTC. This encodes CASNSRREGLYEQYV.

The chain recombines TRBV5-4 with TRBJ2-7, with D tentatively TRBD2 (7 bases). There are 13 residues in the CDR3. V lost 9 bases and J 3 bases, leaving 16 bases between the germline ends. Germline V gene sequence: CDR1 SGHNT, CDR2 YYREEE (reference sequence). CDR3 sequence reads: CATTKGGGYEQYF. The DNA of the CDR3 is TGTGCCACCACCAAGGGGGGGGGCTACGAGCAGTACTTC.

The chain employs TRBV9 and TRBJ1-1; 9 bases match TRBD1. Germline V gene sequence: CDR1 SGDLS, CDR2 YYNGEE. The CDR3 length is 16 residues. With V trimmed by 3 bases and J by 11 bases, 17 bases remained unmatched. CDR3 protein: CASSANTGTGRKEAFF. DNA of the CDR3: TGTGCCAGCAGCGCCAACACCGGGACAGGGCGAAAGGAGGCTTTCTTT.

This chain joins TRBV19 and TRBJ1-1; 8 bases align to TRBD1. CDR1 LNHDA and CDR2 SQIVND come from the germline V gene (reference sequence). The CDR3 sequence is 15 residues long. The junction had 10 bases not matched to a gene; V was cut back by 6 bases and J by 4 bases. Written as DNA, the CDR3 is TGTGCCAGTAGAGTACAGACAGGGGACGGCACTGAAGCTTTCTTT. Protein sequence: CASRVQTGDGTEAFF.

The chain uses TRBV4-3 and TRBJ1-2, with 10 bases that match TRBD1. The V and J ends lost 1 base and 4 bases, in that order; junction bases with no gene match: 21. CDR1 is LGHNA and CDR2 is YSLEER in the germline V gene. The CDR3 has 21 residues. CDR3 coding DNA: TGCGCCAGCAGCCAAGGACAGGGGGCCCAGGCCTTTTTTTTGGCCCCCTATGGCTACACCTTC. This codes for CASSQGQGAQAFFLAPYGYTF.